One sample yielded the 28 T cell receptor beta chains listed below, sequenced in a study of cytomegalovirus exposure and HLA in healthy donors. It was with 60 Vbeta and 13 Jbeta primers that the PCR ran. Measured with immunoSEQ multiplex PCR; TCRdb has only the in-frame clones, and not every one. The repertoire holds 100,000 to 150,000 clones, with about 80% as singletons. The sample consisted of PBMCs. Receptors originate from a man aged 35-49 years in good health and CMV-seronegative.

The chain recombines TRBV5-8 with TRBJ1-4; 7 bases line up with TRBD1. Trimming removed 4 bases from V and 4 bases from J; junction bases left unmatched: 4. Per the germline V gene, CDR1 is SGHTS and CDR2 is YDEGEE. The CDR3 sequence is 14 residues long. CDR3 residues: CASSQGGDNEKLFF. In DNA form, the CDR3 reads TGTGCCAGCAGCCAGGGGGGCGATAATGAAAAACTGTTTTTT.

The genes are TRBV2 and TRBJ2-3; 12 bases are a match to TRBD2. Germline V CDR1 and CDR2: SNHLY, FYNNEI. V shed 6 bases and J 5 bases; nucleotides not matched to a gene: 9. The CDR3 contains 16 residues. The DNA for the CDR3 is TGTGCCAGCAGGTTGACTAGCGGGGGTGGAATAGATACGCAGTATTTT. Encoded protein: CASRLTSGGGIDTQYF. The full variable domain, with the rest looked up from reference TRBV2 and TRBJ2-3, is EPEVTQTPSHQVTQMGQEVILRCVPISNHLYFYWYRQILGQKVEFLVSFYNNEISEKSEIFDDQFSVERPDGSNFTLKIRSTKLEDSAMYFCASRLTSGGGIDTQYFGPGTRLTVL.

The chain joins TRBV5-6 to TRBJ1-2, with 7 bases that match TRBD1. V dropped 0 bases and J dropped 4; count of bases not matched to a gene: 6. Germline V CDR1 and CDR2: SGHDT, YYEEEE. CDR3 length: 15 residues. The CDR3 is CASSLAGGRSYGYTF. In DNA form, the CDR3 reads TGTGCCAGCAGCTTGGCAGGGGGTAGGAGCTATGGCTACACCTTC.

The chain uses TRBV7-9 and TRBJ2-7, with D perhaps TRBD2 (6 bases). Trimming removed 3 bases from V and 5 bases from J, with 14 bases in between. Germline values: CDR1 SEHNR, CDR2 FQNEAQ (reference sequence). The CDR3 has 14 amino acids. The CDR3 DNA reads TGTGCCAGCAGCTTCACTAATAGCGGTAACGAGCAGTACTTC. Amino acids: CASSFTNSGNEQYF.

The rearrangement links TRBV7-9 to TRBJ1-3; perhaps TRBD1 as D (6 bases). CDR3 length: 15 amino acids. Trimming cost V 5 bases and J 2 bases, with 13 bases left between them. Per germline, CDR1 SEHNR and CDR2 FQNEAQ (reference sequence). CDR3: CASSPVRGPGNTIYF. The CDR3, as DNA: TGTGCCAGCAGCCCGGTCAGGGGACCTGGAAACACCATATATTTT.

The chain is built from TRBV7-2 and TRBJ2-5; maybe TRBD1 (5 bases). The V end lost 4 bases, the J end lost 2 bases, and 11 bases lay between the germline ends. Per germline, CDR1 SGHTA and CDR2 FQGNSA. This CDR3 is 14 amino acids long. The CDR3 protein is CASSSRQPQETQYF. The CDR3 region has the DNA TGTGCCAGCAGCTCCCGACAGCCTCAAGAGACCCAGTACTTC.

The chain joins TRBV19 to TRBJ2-5; TRBD1 is a possible D gene (6 bases). The CDR3 contains 16 residues. The ends were cut back, 5 bases at V and 4 bases at J, with 20 bases in the middle. Germline-derived CDR1 and CDR2 are LNHDA and SQIVND (reference sequence). The CDR3 coding sequence is TGTGCCAGTAGTGTGCAGGGGACGGTCCCGGGAGAGACCCAGTACTTC. Translation: CASSVQGTVPGETQYF.

This chain links TRBV29-1 with TRBJ1-2; 7 nucleotides agree with TRBD1. The CDR3 totals 15 residues. Germline CDR1 reads SQVTM; CDR2 reads ANQGSEA. The trim removed 4 bases at V and 7 bases at J, leaving 15 bases unmatched. CDR3 coding DNA: TGCAGCGTTGGGGACCTCTCCAGGGGGTTTGGTGGCTACACCTTC. Translating it yields CSVGDLSRGFGGYTF.

The chain couples TRBV27 to TRBJ2-1; D is possibly TRBD1 (6 bases). Trimming left V 3 bases short and J 5 bases short, with 14 bases between. CDR1 is MNHEY and CDR2 is SMNVEV in the germline V gene (reference sequence). The CDR3 is 15 residues long. The CDR3 is CASSLRSGDNNEQFF. The CDR3 DNA is TGTGCCAGCAGTTTGAGGTCAGGGGACAACAATGAGCAGTTCTTC.

This clone occurred once. Mismatch with germline at one junction end may stem from a read error. The rearrangement uses TRBV6-5 and TRBJ2-1; 7 positions match TRBD2. The CDR3 extends over 15 amino acids. CDR1 is MNHEY, CDR2 SVGAGI, per germline. The CDR3, as DNA: TGTGCCGGCAGTTGGGGAGGGGCTAACGGTGATGAGCAGTTCTTC. Translation: CAGSWGGANGDEQFF.

This clone showed up just a few times. The chain combines TRBV5-6 with TRBJ2-1; D is perhaps TRBD1 (5 bases). In germline, CDR1 is SGHDT, CDR2 YYEEEE. V lost 0 bases to trimming and J lost 5 bases, with 12 bases between them. The CDR3 loop spans 15 amino acids. The CDR3 reads CASSLVRQGDNEQFF. In DNA form, the CDR3 reads TGTGCCAGCAGCTTGGTTCGGCAGGGCGACAATGAGCAGTTCTTC.

The chain is built from TRBV5-8 and TRBJ2-1; 7 bases are a match to TRBD2. CDR1 and CDR2 from the germline V gene are SGHTS and YDEGEE. V shed 5 bases and J 7 bases; nucleotides not matched to a gene: 9. There are 14 residues in the CDR3. For the CDR3, the DNA is TGTGCCAGCAGTTTCGCGGGGGTGTGGAATGAGCAGTTCTTC. Its protein product is CASSFAGVWNEQFF.

This clone was observed once. The V and J genes are TRBV28 and TRBJ1-1, with 8 bases that match TRBD1. J gave up 8 bases and V 5 bases, and 13 bases lay outside the gene matches. The germline V gene encodes CDR1 MDHEN and CDR2 SYDVKM. The CDR3 covers 15 residues. CDR3 nucleotides: TGTGCCAGCAGTCTCCCAGGGGGCAGGGCTTGGGAAGCTTTCTTT. Amino acids: CASSLPGGRAWEAFF.

The rearrangement links TRBV7-9 to TRBJ2-1, with D possibly matching TRBD2 (5 bases). The germline CDR1 and CDR2 sequences are SEHNR and FQNEAQ (reference sequence). The CDR3 is made up of 15 amino acids. V was clipped by 3 bases and J by 4 bases, with 13 bases between them. CDR3 nucleotide sequence: TGTGCCAGCAGCTTTTACTCGGGGAGTTACAATGAGCAGTTCTTC. It specifies CASSFYSGSYNEQFF.

The chain joins TRBV18 to TRBJ2-3; no clear D. The germline gives CDR1 KGHSH, CDR2 LQKENI. The V gene lost 2 bases and the J gene lost 5 bases, with 14 bases spanning the gap. CDR3 length: 15 amino acids. CDR3 protein: CASSPAFSGIDTQYF. As DNA, the CDR3 is TGTGCCAGCTCACCAGCGTTTTCAGGAATAGATACGCAGTATTTT.

The chain carries TRBV5-1 and TRBJ2-3; 7 nucleotides match TRBD2. The V segment lost 4 bases and the J segment 0 bases; nucleotides outside the gene matches: 8. Germline V gene data show CDR1 as SGHRS and CDR2 as YFSETQ. The CDR3 contains 16 residues. The CDR3 here is CASSLGAGSSTDTQYF. In nucleotides, the CDR3 is TGCGCCAGCAGCCTAGGAGCGGGGTCGAGCACAGATACGCAGTATTTT.

This rearrangement joins TRBV5-4 to TRBJ1-4, with D maybe TRBD1 (6 bases). This CDR3 contains 14 residues. V shed 0 bases and J shed 8 bases, with 11 bases lying between them. Per the germline V gene, CDR1 is SGHNT and CDR2 is YYREEE (reference sequence). As DNA, the CDR3 is TGTGCCAGCAGCTTGGAACAGGGTGACGAAAAACTGTTTTTT. As protein: CASSLEQGDEKLFF.

This clone was picked up a small number of times. The rearrangement uses TRBV19 and TRBJ2-4; maybe TRBD1 (6 bases). CDR1 is LNHDA and CDR2 is SQIVND in the germline V gene (reference sequence). Trimming removed 9 bases from V and 3 bases from J, with 15 bases in between. This CDR3 comprises 14 residues. This CDR3 reads CASRQGNDKNIQYF. Written as DNA, the CDR3 is TGTGCCAGCAGGCAGGGGAACGACAAAAACATTCAGTACTTC.

This clone was observed a single time. The chain links TRBV5-6 to TRBJ1-4; D may be TRBD1 (6 bases). The CDR3 loop spans 16 amino acids. V dropped 4 bases and J dropped 1 base, with 14 bases sitting between them. Germline values: CDR1 SGHDT, CDR2 YYEEEE. CDR3 bases: TGTGCCAGCAGCACCCCCGTAGGGGGAACTAATGAAAAACTGTTTTTT. It encodes CASSTPVGGTNEKLFF.

This sequence joins TRBV5-1 and TRBJ1-1, with D unclear. Deletions cut 0 bases from V and 0 bases from J, with 3 bases between. CDR1 SGHRS and CDR2 YFSETQ come from the germline V gene. The CDR3 is 13 residues long. CDR3 region: CASSLDMNTEAFF. CDR3 coding DNA: TGCGCCAGCAGCTTGGACATGAACACTGAAGCTTTCTTT.

The CDR3 bases are TGTGCCAGCAGTTTATACAGGGGGATCGAGCAGTACTTC. Translated, it gives CASSLYRGIEQYF. The chain recombines TRBV27 with TRBJ2-7, with TRBD1 matching over 8 bases. The CDR3 contains 13 residues. The germline V gene has CDR1 MNHEY and CDR2 SMNVEV (reference sequence). Trimming at V came to 1 base and at J to 6 bases, leaving 2 bases not matched to a gene.

This clone showed up just a few times. The V gene is TRBV6-6, the J gene TRBJ2-3; D is possibly TRBD2 (5 bases). V lost 0 bases, J lost 5 bases, and 15 bases lay in between. Germline-derived CDR1 and CDR2 are MNHNY and SVGAGI (reference sequence). The CDR3 loop spans 16 amino acids. CDR3 amino acids: CASSYSEGRALDTQYF. DNA of the CDR3: TGTGCCAGCAGTTACTCAGAAGGGCGGGCCTTAGATACGCAGTATTTT.

Only a few counts were recorded for this clone. CDR3 region: CASQAGSSYNEQFF. The DNA for the CDR3 is TGTGCCAGCCAAGCGGGGAGCTCCTACAATGAGCAGTTCTTC. The chain joins TRBV19 to TRBJ2-1, with 7 bases that match TRBD2. Trimming took 9 bases from V and 0 from J; bases not matched to a gene: 5. This CDR3 comprises 14 residues. The germline V gene encodes CDR1 LNHDA and CDR2 SQIVND (reference sequence).

The chain has TRBV6-6 and TRBJ1-5, with no clear D. The ends were cut back, 5 bases at V and 9 bases at J, with 8 bases in the middle. The CDR3 has 11 amino acids. Germline V gene lookup returns CDR1 MNHNY and CDR2 SVGAGI (reference sequence). CDR3 loop: CASSASGPQHF. The CDR3 nucleotides read TGTGCCAGCAGTGCCTCGGGGCCCCAGCATTTT.

The genes are TRBV7-3 and TRBJ2-6; D unresolved. The germline CDR1 and CDR2 sequences are SGHTA and FQGTGA. The CDR3 is 16 amino acids. The V gene lost 5 bases and the J gene lost 0 bases, with 11 bases spanning the gap. The chain's CDR3 is CASSPTRSSGANVLTF. The CDR3 DNA sequence: TGTGCCAGCAGCCCTACTCGTAGCTCTGGGGCCAACGTCCTGACTTTC.

This clone was picked up a small number of times. V gene TRBV19 combines with J gene TRBJ1-4; a possible D gene is TRBD1 (5 bases). CDR1 is LNHDA, CDR2 SQIVND, per germline (reference sequence). The CDR3 is 12 amino acids. V lost 3 bases and J 16 bases, leaving 15 bases between the germline ends. CDR3 loop: CASSMSGQGPFF. The CDR3 DNA follows: TGTGCCAGTAGTATGTCCGGACAAGGGCCGTTTTTT.

This chain uses TRBV29-1 with TRBJ1-1, with a weak D call TRBD1 (5 bases). With 0 bases removed from V and 11 bases from J, the gap between germline ends came to 10 bases. This CDR3 has 11 residues. Germline values: CDR1 SQVTM, CDR2 ANQGSEA. CDR3: CSVEDVGVAFF. Written as DNA, the CDR3 is TGCAGCGTTGAAGATGTAGGGGTTGCTTTCTTT.

Details on this clone: At one end, the junction sequence differs from germline, possibly due to a read error. The chain employs TRBV28 and TRBJ1-1, with 7 bases matching TRBD1. CDR1 and CDR2 from the germline V gene are MDHEN and SYDVKM. The CDR3 covers 13 residues. The CDR3 loop reads CANSPTDRHVGFF. The CDR3 DNA reads as TGTGCCAACAGTCCAACGGACAGGCACGTCGGTTTCTTT.